The entry below gives a single T cell receptor beta chain sequence along with its context. Its specificity is unknown. These data belong to a study of OX40 agonist ivuxolimab in advanced cancers. Overall study context: Ivuxolimab, which is an agonistic anti-OX40 (CD134) antibody, was administered to the patients. Enrollees could have had prior anti-PD-1, anti-PD-L1 or anti-CTLA-4 therapy, which over 35% had received. Findings of the study overall: Certain nonresponders likewise exhibited a low normalized T-cell clonal expansion.

V lost 8 bases and J lost 4, with 15 bases in between. The germline V gene encodes CDR1 GTSNPN and CDR2 SVGIG (reference sequence). The CDR3 is 12 residues long. This table comes from immunoSEQ multiplex PCR, and its TCRdb copy is limited to in-frame clones, with some not included. The profile covers about 60,000 clones, with approximately 86% appearing a single time and 16% taken by the ten largest. The chain links TRBV30 to TRBJ2-7; D call uncertain. Material: CD4+ or CD8+ T cells sorted from blood, obtained in a trial of the OX40 agonist ivuxolimab. The clonotype originates from an adult with an advanced solid tumor such as melanoma, head and neck, liver or kidney cancer. The CDR3 is CASSLSSYEQYF. Here the CDR3 DNA reads TGTGCCAGCAGCTTGTCCTCGTACGAGCAGTACTTC.